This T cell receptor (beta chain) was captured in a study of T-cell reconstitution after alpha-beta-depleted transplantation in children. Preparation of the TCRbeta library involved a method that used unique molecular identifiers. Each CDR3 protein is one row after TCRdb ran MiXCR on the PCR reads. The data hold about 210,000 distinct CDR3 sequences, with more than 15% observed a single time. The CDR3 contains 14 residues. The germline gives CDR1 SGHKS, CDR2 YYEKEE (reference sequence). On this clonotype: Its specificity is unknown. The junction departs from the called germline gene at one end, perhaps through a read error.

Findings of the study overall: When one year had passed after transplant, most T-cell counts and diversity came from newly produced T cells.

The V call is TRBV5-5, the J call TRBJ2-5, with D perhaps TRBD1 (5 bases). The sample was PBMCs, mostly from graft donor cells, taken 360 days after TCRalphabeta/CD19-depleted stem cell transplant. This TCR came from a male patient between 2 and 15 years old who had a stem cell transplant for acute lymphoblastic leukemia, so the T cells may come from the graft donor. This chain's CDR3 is CARSSGLQRETQYF. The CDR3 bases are TGTGCCAGGAGCTCAGGGCTCCAGAGGGAGACCCAGTACTTC.